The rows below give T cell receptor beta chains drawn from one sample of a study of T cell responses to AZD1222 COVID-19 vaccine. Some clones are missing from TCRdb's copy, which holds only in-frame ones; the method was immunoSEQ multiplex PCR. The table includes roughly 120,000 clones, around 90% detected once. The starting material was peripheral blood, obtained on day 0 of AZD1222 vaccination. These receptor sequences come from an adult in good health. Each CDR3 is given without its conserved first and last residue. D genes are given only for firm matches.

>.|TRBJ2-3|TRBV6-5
ASTEVGGLADTQY
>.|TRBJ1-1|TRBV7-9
ASSYGQNTEAF
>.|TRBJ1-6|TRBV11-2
ASSLEQGLGSPLH
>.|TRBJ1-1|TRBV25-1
ASSGGTEAF
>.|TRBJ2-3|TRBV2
ASPPGIPVKDTQY
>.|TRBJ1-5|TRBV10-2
ASSEDGGRQPQH
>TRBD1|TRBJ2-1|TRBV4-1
ASSHYPRQGPYNEQF
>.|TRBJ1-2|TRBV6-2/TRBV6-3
ASSPRRYQGYT
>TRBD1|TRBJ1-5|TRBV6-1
ASSDLGQGYQPQH
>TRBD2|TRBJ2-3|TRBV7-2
ASSPLGTSGTQY
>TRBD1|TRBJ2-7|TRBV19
ASSPGQSYEQY
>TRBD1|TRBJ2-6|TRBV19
ASRWSGQGLSGANVLT
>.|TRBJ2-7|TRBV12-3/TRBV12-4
ASSWTELYEQY
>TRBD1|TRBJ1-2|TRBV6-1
ASSGWGGQGEEGYT
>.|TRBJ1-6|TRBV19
ASSIGTEYNSPLH
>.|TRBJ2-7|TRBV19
ASREDAAYEQY
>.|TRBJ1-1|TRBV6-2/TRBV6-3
ASSSWQSLNTEAF
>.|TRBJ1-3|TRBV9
ASSAERDSFSGNTIY
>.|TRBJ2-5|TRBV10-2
ASSEVAAVETQY
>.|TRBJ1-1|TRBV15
ATRTELNTEAF
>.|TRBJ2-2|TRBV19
ASSNHGGIDTGELF
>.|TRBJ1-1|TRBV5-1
ASSYNRNTEAF
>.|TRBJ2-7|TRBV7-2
ASSSVGDSYEQY
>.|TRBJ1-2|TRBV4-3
ASSQERGNYGYT
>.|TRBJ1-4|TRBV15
ASSSPGEGEKLF
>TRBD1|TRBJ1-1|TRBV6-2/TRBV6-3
ASSGRGQGNTEAF
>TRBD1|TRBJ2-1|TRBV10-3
AISGTGGHNEQF
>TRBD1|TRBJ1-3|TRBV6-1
ASSEKIGGGARESIY
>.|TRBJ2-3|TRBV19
ASSLGLGGASTDTQY
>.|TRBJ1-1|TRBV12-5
ASGSQGSNTEAF
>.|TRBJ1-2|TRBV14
ASSQGGSGYGYT
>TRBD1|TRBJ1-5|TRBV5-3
ARSLAQGVQPQH
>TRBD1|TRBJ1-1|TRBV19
ASSIGRGNEAF
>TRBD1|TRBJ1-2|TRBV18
ASSPLPSGGGYT
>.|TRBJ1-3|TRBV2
ASIRRASGNTIY
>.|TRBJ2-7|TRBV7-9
ASSGTDSYEQY
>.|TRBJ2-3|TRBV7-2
ASSRPGGIPTDTQY
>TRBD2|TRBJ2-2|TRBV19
ASRQPLAGRTGELF
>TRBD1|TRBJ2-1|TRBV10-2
ASRDRDRGAYNEQF
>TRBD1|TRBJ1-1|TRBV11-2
ASSPRTGLNTEAF
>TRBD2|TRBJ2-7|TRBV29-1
SVSSGGAGEQY
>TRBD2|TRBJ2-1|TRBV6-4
ASSDSPSGGWDEQF
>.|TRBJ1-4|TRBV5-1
ASTRWGDSNEKLF
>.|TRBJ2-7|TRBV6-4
ASSDNRIGRLSYEQY
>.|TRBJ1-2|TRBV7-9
ASSLTGDDYGYT
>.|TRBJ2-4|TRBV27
ASSLFADEGAKNIQY
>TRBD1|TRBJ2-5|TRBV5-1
ASSLQPGTGKKTQY